This T cell receptor beta chain originates from a study of identifying expanded T cells in peripheral blood (dated by TCRdb to between 2017 and 2020). Describing the broader study: Technical replicates were generated by sequencing separate aliquots of the same genomic DNA pool, and four replicates were compared pairwise. The investigation overall reported the following: Across all healthy-donor time intervals, the beta-binomial model significantly lowered both the number of clones called differentially abundant and the false-positive rate. The authors expected biological variance in healthy repertoires might increase further over much longer intervals such as months to years. Across all healthy donors, variance in clone template counts between approximately 2-week samples was found to increase significantly with total template count. The binomial model flagged around 1.1 differentially abundant clones between technical replicates, compared with about 16 over two weeks and 19 over four weeks.

Looking up the germline V gene yields CDR1 SQVTM and CDR2 ANQGSEA. V was cut back by 6 bases and J by 0 bases, leaving a gap of 14 bases between them. Reading from cysteine to phenylalanine, the CDR3 counts 14 amino acids. Just CDR3 DNA is preserved here, 42 bases in frame from base 1. As concerns this clone: Its antigen is not yet known. Within one base of it there is no much larger clone, and no base qualities were kept.

The immunoSEQ Assay, which uses bias-controlled multiplex PCR amplification of genomic DNA, was used to profile TCRbeta CDR3 regions. Per the authors' processing: The absolute abundance of each unique TCRbeta CDR3 region was quantified after sequences were collapsed and filtered. Differential abundance was assessed using a binomial (Fisher-equivalent) model and a beta-binomial model in which time-dependent variance fitted from healthy donors was added. Clones with fewer than 5 combined templates were removed, and differential abundance was called for clones with a Benjamini-Hochberg FDR below 0.01. Beta-binomial variance was modeled as a function of total template count across the two samples using the form v = (b*log(k)+a)^2. In its TCRdb copy, this immuneACCESS table keeps in-frame sequences only and misses some clones. Where compared with another copy, unresolved V genes explain less than half of these, and the others have no known cause. V, J and clone size are taken as reported in that table, and D and trimming were inferred from the DNA itself. This sample is represented by about 86,000 clones; 88% of them were singletons. The ten top clones hold approximately 5% of the sample.

During the collection period, no infections or other immune events were recorded for the healthy donors. Time-dependent variance in a beta-binomial model of T-cell clone differential abundance was calibrated using healthy-donor blood repertoires as a training cohort. The training cohort was composed of about 10 healthy donors, 3 female and 7 male. An age range of roughly 25 to 65 years, with an average of roughly 47 years, was recorded for the donors. Whole blood from each healthy donor was obtained from a commercial supplier and was collected at three time points 2 to 3 weeks apart. For immunosequencing, genomic DNA was extracted from unsorted whole blood.

Sequencing was performed on blood. The sequence was obtained from a person aged 18 to 70 in good health. This chain joins TRBV29-1 to TRBJ1-1, and possibly TRBD1, on 6 matching bases. The encoded CDR3 is CSVLKQGMNTEAFF. In nucleotides, the sequence is TGCAGCGTCTTAAAACAGGGCATGAACACTGAAGCTTTCTTT.